This is a list of T cell receptor beta chains from one sample in a study of cytomegalovirus exposure and HLA in healthy donors. Sequencing used immunoSEQ multiplex PCR; TCRdb keeps in-frame clones, though not all of them. The sample comprises about 260,000 clones, 84% of which are singletons, and roughly 2% rests with the top ten. The specimen was PBMCs. These receptor sequences come from a woman in her forties in good health and CMV-seropositive. Both conserved end residues are part of each CDR3. Fields, in order: V gene, clone size, J gene, D gene, CDR3 protein, CDR3 DNA. D genes are given only for firm matches. Clone size appears in some rows only: once, few, many, or a class for an expanded clone.

V gene: TRBV30; clone size: once; J gene: TRBJ2-2; D gene: NA; CDR3 protein: CAWRGLTGELFF; CDR3 DNA: TGTGCCTGGAGGGGCCTGACCGGGGAGCTGTTTTTT
V gene: TRBV7-2; clone size: NA; J gene: TRBJ2-7; D gene: TRBD1; CDR3 protein: CASSLGTGFVHEQYF; CDR3 DNA: TGTGCCAGCAGCTTAGGGACAGGCTTTGTCCACGAGCAGTACTTC
V gene: TRBV11-2; clone size: once; J gene: TRBJ2-7; D gene: NA; CDR3 protein: CASSLAWGTKYEQYF; CDR3 DNA: TGTGCCAGCAGCTTAGCCTGGGGGACAAAATACGAGCAGTACTTC
V gene: TRBV4-1; clone size: NA; J gene: TRBJ1-5; D gene: NA; CDR3 protein: CASSQDRQVPGLSNQPQHF; CDR3 DNA: TGCGCCAGCAGCCAAGATCGACAGGTCCCGGGCCTTAGCAATCAGCCCCAGCATTTT
V gene: TRBV7-6; clone size: NA; J gene: TRBJ2-7; D gene: TRBD2; CDR3 protein: CASSLRTSGLSSYEQYF; CDR3 DNA: TGTGCCAGCAGCTTAAGGACTAGCGGGCTCAGCTCCTACGAGCAGTACTTC
V gene: TRBV12-5; clone size: NA; J gene: TRBJ2-1; D gene: TRBD2; CDR3 protein: CASGSILVAGGGNEQFF; CDR3 DNA: TGTGCTAGTGGTTCCATCCTTGTGGCGGGCGGGGGCAATGAGCAGTTCTTC
V gene: TRBV19; clone size: NA; J gene: TRBJ2-4; D gene: NA; CDR3 protein: CASSMREGDIQYF; CDR3 DNA: TGTGCCAGTAGTATGCGGGAAGGTGACATTCAGTACTTC
V gene: TRBV28; clone size: NA; J gene: TRBJ1-2; D gene: NA; CDR3 protein: CASSNYAAFAGNYGYTF; CDR3 DNA: TGTGCCAGCAGTAACTATGCGGCTTTCGCAGGGAACTATGGCTACACCTTC
V gene: TRBV7-9; clone size: NA; J gene: TRBJ2-1; D gene: TRBD1; CDR3 protein: CASSLFPRRGQGASEQFF; CDR3 DNA: TGTGCCAGCAGCTTATTCCCTCGGCGGGGACAGGGGGCGTCTGAGCAGTTCTTC
V gene: TRBV5-6; clone size: NA; J gene: TRBJ1-5; D gene: NA; CDR3 protein: CASSSSGGINQPQHF; CDR3 DNA: TGTGCCAGCAGCTCCTCTGGGGGGATCAATCAGCCTCAGCATTTT
V gene: TRBV2; clone size: NA; J gene: TRBJ2-7; D gene: TRBD2; CDR3 protein: CASMGGAEQYF; CDR3 DNA: TGTGCCAGCATGGGAGGGGCCGAGCAGTACTTC